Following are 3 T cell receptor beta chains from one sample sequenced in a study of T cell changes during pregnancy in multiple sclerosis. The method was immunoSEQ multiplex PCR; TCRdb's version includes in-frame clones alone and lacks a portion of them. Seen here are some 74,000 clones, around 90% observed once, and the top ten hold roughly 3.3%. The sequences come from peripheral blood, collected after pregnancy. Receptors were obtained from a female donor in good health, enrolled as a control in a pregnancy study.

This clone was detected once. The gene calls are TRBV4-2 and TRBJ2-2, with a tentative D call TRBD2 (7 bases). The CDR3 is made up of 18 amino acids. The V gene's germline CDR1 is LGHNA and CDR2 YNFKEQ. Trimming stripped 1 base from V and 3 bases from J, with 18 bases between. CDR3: CASSQGGGRALDTGELFF. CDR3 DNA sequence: TGTGCCAGCAGCCAAGGGGGGGGGCGCGCCCTGGACACCGGGGAGCTGTTTTTT.

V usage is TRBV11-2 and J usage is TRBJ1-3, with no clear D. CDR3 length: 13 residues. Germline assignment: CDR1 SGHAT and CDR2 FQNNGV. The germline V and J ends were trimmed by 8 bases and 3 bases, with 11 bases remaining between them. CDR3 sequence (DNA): TGTGCCAGCGAAAAGCGTTTTGGAAACACCATATATTTT. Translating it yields CASEKRFGNTIYF.

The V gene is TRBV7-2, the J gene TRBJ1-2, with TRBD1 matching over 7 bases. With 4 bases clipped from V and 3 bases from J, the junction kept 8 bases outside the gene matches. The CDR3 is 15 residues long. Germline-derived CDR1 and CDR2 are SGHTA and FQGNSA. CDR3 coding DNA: TGTGCCAGCAGCTCGTATATTCAGGGGGACTATGGCTACACCTTC. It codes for CASSSYIQGDYGYTF.